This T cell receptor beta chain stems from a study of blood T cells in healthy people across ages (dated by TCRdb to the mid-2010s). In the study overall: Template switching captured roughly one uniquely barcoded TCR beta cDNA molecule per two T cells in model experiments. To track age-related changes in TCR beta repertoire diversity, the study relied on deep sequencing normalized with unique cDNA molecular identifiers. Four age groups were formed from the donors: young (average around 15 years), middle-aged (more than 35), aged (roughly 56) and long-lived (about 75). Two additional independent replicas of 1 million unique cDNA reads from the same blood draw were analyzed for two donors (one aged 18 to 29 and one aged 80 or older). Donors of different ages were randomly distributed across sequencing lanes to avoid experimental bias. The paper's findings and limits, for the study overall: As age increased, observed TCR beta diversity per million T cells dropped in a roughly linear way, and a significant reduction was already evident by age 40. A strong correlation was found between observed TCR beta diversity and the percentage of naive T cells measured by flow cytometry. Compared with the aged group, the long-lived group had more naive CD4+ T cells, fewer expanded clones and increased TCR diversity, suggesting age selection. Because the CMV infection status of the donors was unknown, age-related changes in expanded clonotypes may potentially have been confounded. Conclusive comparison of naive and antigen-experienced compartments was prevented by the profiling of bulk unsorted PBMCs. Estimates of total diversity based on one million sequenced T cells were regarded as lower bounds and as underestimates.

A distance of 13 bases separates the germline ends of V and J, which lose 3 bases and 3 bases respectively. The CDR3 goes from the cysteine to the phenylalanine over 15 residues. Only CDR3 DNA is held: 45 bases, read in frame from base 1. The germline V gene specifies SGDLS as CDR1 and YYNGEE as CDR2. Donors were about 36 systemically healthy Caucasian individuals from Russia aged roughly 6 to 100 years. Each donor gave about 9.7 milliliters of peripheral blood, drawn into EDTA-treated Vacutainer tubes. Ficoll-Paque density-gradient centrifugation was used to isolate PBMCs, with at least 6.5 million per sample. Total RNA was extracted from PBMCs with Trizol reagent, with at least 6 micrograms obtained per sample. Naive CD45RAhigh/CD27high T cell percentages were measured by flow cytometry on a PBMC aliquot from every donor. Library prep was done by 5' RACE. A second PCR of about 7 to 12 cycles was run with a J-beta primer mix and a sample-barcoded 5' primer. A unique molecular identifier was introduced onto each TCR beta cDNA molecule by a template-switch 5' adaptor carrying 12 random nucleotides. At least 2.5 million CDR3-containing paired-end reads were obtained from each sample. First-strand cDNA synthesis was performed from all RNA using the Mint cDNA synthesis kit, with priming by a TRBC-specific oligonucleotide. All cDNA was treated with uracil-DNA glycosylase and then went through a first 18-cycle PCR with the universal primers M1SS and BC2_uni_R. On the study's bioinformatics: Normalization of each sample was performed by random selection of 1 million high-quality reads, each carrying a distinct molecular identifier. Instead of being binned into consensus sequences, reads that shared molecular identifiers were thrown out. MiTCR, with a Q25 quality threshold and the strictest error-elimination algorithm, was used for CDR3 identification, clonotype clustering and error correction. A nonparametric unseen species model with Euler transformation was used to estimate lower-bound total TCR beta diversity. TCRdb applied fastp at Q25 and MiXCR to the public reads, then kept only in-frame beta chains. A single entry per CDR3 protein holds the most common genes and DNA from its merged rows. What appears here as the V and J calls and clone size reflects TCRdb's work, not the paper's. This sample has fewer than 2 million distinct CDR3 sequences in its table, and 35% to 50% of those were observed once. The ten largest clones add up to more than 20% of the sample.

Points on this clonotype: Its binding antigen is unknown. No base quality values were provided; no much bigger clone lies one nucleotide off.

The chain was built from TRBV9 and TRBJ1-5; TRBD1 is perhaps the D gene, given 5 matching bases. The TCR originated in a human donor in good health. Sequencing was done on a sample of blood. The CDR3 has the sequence CASSADSHPNQPQHF. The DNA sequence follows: TGTGCCAGCAGCGCAGACAGTCATCCCAATCAGCCCCAGCATTTT.